The clone carrying this TCR beta chain was picked up a small number of times. Its matching antigen is unknown. A template switching step contributed a universal primer site, while unique molecular identifiers were present in the cDNA. TCRdb used MiXCR to reprocess the 5' RACE reads, holding one entry per CDR3 protein. The table shows 450,000 or so distinct CDR3 sequences, with approximately 15% occurring only once. This specimen belongs to a study of identical twins. Regarding the study as a whole: Invariant MAIT and iNKT cells may have partly biased zero-insertion analyses. Insertions were fewer in abundant cord blood beta clonotypes, whereas memory repertoires showed none of this pattern. Models underestimated TCR alpha sharing (out-of-frame) in monozygotic twins.

The germline V gene has CDR1 SNHLY and CDR2 FYNNEI. V was pared by 0 bases and J by 8 bases, with 10 bases between. This CDR3 is built from 14 residues. Separately, the same data were catalogued under a study of yellow fever vaccine responses in identical twins.

Sequencing was performed on CD4+ T cells sorted from blood. This chain connects TRBV2 to TRBJ2-2; possibly TRBD2 for D (6 bases). This clonotype originated in a woman under 30 in good health. The CDR3 DNA follows: TGTGCCAGCAGTGAAGCGCGCGGGAAGGGGGAGCTGTTTTTT. Its protein product is CASSEARGKGELFF. The full variable domain, its missing parts supplied by reference TRBV2 and TRBJ2-2, is EPEVTQTPSHQVTQMGQEVILRCVPISNHLYFYWYRQILGQKVEFLVSFYNNEISEKSEIFDDQFSVERPDGSNFTLKIRSTKLEDSAMYFCASSEARGKGELFFGEGSRLTVL.